The entry below describes one TCR beta chain. Its cognate antigen is unknown. Clones were sequenced by immunoSEQ multiplex PCR, and TCRdb holds only the in-frame ones, with some missing. The data show hundreds of thousands of clones, approximately 96% seen once. The CDR3 loop spans 16 amino acids. The V segment lost 2 bases and the J segment 1 base; nucleotides outside the gene matches: 6. Germline V gives CDR1 KGHSH, CDR2 LQKENI. These data belong to a study of shared clonotypes between healthy human individuals. On the study more broadly: Each donor's CD8 memory used one plate, CD8 naive two, each CD4 subset three. Findings and limits, study-wide: Sample collection involved blood only; tissue repertoires are likely different. The authors expected sequencing depth to affect clonotype sharing among donors.

CD45RO-negative, CCR7-selected cells formed the naive CD8 fraction, which excluded terminally differentiated effector memory CD45RA+ cells. The donor cohort consisted entirely of Caucasian adults residing in Nashville, Tennessee. The receptor's source is a woman aged 30 to 39 in good health. The chain carries TRBV18 and TRBJ2-7, with TRBD1 matching over 9 bases. The sequenced material came from naive CD8+ T cells sorted from blood. In DNA form, the CDR3 reads TGTGCCAGCTCACCAGCGAAGGGACAGGGATCCTACGAGCAGTACTTC. Its translation is CASSPAKGQGSYEQYF.